This TCR beta chain was obtained from a study of cytomegalovirus exposure and HLA in healthy donors. Overall study context: Genotyping of hundreds of donors showed that 65% to 90% belonged to the Caucasian-associated ancestry cluster.

In the PCR, 60 Vbeta and 13 Jbeta primers were used. Sequenced by immunoSEQ multiplex PCR; TCRdb stores in-frame clones only, minus some. The sample records 180,000 or so clones, roughly 80% being singletons. Comment on this clone: Its cognate antigen is unknown.

The V gene end was trimmed by 7 bases and the J gene end by 5 bases; junction bases not matched to a gene: 12. The CDR3 runs to 15 residues. CDR1 and CDR2 from the germline V gene are MDHEN and SYDVKM. Study-wide findings and caveats: A later look showed TCR association rates differing by HLA locus, highest for DRB1 and lowest for HLA-C. The classifier, whose performance was assessed in both the original and validation cohorts, reportedly diagnosed cytomegalovirus status with high specificity and sensitivity. Some V segments could not be told apart, so they were left out, TRBV6-2 and TRBV6-3 among them.

V and J are TRBV28 and TRBJ2-3; 7 nucleotides align to TRBD2. The sequence was collected from a middle-aged woman in good health and CMV-seropositive. Source material: PBMCs. The CDR3 is CASTTPAGLLDTQYF. The CDR3 region has the DNA TGTGCCAGCACCACCCCAGCGGGACTATTAGATACGCAGTATTTT. The variable domain in full, with the rest retrieved from reference TRBV28 and TRBJ2-3, is DVKVTQSSRYLVKRTGEKVFLECVQDMDHENMFWYRQDPGLGLRLIYFSYDVKMKEKGDIPEGYSVSREKKERFSLILESASTNQTSMYLCASTTPAGLLDTQYFGPGTRLTVL.